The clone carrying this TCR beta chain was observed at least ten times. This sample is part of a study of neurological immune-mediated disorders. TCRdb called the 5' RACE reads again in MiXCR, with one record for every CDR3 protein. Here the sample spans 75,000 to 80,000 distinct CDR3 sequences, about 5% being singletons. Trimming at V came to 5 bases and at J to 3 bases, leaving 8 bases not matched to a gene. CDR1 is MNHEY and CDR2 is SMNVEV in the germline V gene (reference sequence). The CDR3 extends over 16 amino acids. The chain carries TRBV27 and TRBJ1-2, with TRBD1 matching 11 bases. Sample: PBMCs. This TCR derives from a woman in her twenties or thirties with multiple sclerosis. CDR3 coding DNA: TGTGCCAGCAGTCGGGGGACAGGGGGATTCGACTATGGCTACACCTTC. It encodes CASSRGTGGFDYGYTF.